These 28 T cell receptor beta chains originate from one sample sequenced in a study of CD8+CD57+ T cells in acquired aplastic anemia. Selection for sequencing was limited to patients who had shown CD8+CD57+ cell expansion by flow cytometry. Genomic DNA, the template, was used for profiling of the TCR beta VDJ and CDR3. TCRdb re-derived calls from the reads in MiXCR, one entry per CDR3 protein. The data contain 200,000 or so distinct CDR3 sequences, around 47% of them singletons. Sequences were obtained from sorted CD4+, CD8+, or CD8+CD57+ T cells (not recorded which) from PBMCs. The receptors were sampled from a human donor with aplastic anemia.

In regard to this clonotype: A much larger clone differs by one base, so this may be a read error. The chain employs TRBV12-3 or TRBV12-4 and TRBJ2-1; either TRBD1 or TRBD2 may supply D (6 bases each). This CDR3 contains 16 residues. Trimming cost V 5 bases and J 7 bases, with 21 bases left between them. This CDR3 is CASSPWTNGDMNEQFF. The CDR3 DNA reads TGTGCCAGCAGTCCCTGGACTAACGGGGACATGAATGAGCAGTTCTTC.

This clonotype has ten or more counts. The chain uses TRBV6-1 and TRBJ1-5; TRBD1 agrees at 7 bases. The V segment lost 6 bases and the J segment 4 bases; nucleotides outside the gene matches: 9. CDR3 length equals 15 residues. Germline-derived CDR1 and CDR2 are MNHNS and SASEGT. The chain's CDR3 is CASRRTGTANQPQHF. For the CDR3, the DNA is TGTGCCAGCAGACGCACCGGGACAGCTAATCAGCCCCAGCATTTT.

This chain connects TRBV7-6 to TRBJ1-6; TRBD1 matches 7 bases. The V segment lost 1 base and the J segment 6 bases; nucleotides outside the gene matches: 12. The germline CDR1 and CDR2 sequences are SGHVS and FNYEAQ. There are 18 residues in the CDR3. CDR3 residues: CASSLGPLKGAANSPLHF. CDR3 nucleotides: TGTGCCAGCAGCTTAGGGCCCCTTAAGGGGGCAGCTAATTCACCCCTCCACTTT.

The chain links TRBV15 to TRBJ2-1, with TRBD1 matching over 10 bases. Germline V gene sequence: CDR1 LNHNV, CDR2 YYDKDF (reference sequence). This CDR3 spans 16 amino acids. V trimming: 1 base; J trimming: 5 bases; junction bases outside the gene matches: 5. The CDR3 here is CATSRVRDRGNNEQFF. CDR3 DNA: TGTGCCACCAGCAGAGTCCGGGACAGGGGAAACAATGAGCAGTTCTTC. The full variable domain, in which reference TRBV15 and TRBJ2-1 provide the parts outside the CDR3, is DAMVIQNPRYQVTQFGKPVTLSCSQTLNHNVMYWYQQKSSQAPKLLFHYYDKDFNNEADTPDNFQSRRPNTSFCFLDIRSPGLGDTAMYLCATSRVRDRGNNEQFFGPGTRLTVL.

This clonotype was counted at least ten times. The rearrangement links TRBV10-1 to TRBJ2-3; the match to TRBD1 covers 8 bases. J was trimmed by 5 bases and V by 2 bases; bases with no gene match: 9. Germline-derived CDR1 and CDR2 are WNHNN and SYGVQD (reference sequence). The CDR3 covers 16 residues. CDR3 coding DNA: TGCGCCAGCAGTGAGGATCCCAGGGGGCGTATAGATACGCAGTATTTT. The encoded protein is CASSEDPRGRIDTQYF.

This clonotype turned up a few times. The rearrangement links TRBV30 to TRBJ2-1; 11 bases agree with TRBD2. Trimming cost V 2 bases and J 4 bases; bases outside gene matches: 7. The CDR3 totals 16 residues. Germline lookup yields CDR1 GTSNPN and CDR2 SVGIG (reference sequence). CDR3 sequence reads: CAWSSRLAGPYNEQFF. DNA of the CDR3: TGTGCCTGGAGTTCGAGACTAGCGGGACCATACAATGAGCAGTTCTTC.

The chain employs TRBV5-1 and TRBJ2-5, with 7 bases matching TRBD2. Germline V lookup: CDR1 SGHRS, CDR2 YFSETQ. The CDR3 contains 16 residues. J gave up 2 bases and V 0 bases, and 7 bases lay outside the gene matches. CDR3 residues: CASSLVPLAVQETQYF. In DNA, the CDR3 is TGCGCCAGCAGCTTGGTCCCCCTAGCGGTGCAAGAGACCCAGTACTTC.

V is TRBV19 and J is TRBJ1-5; 7 positions match TRBD1. The CDR3 is made up of 15 amino acids. After removal of 3 bases from V and 8 bases from J, the junction contained 10 bases not matched to a gene. Looked up from germline, CDR1 is LNHDA and CDR2 is SQIVND (reference sequence). Here the CDR3 DNA reads TGTGCCAGTAGTATGGGGGGGACAGTAATGGAGCCCCAGCATTTT. It specifies CASSMGGTVMEPQHF.

This clonotype appeared once. The rearrangement joins TRBV10-3 to TRBJ2-2; D is undetermined. Trimming removed 6 bases from V and 2 bases from J, with 7 bases in between. CDR1 and CDR2 (germline): ENHRY, SYGVKD. The CDR3 length is 13 residues. CDR3: CAIRQTNTGELFF. DNA of the CDR3: TGTGCCATCAGACAGACTAACACCGGGGAGCTGTTTTTT.

At least ten counts were recorded for this clonotype. The chain carries TRBV7-2 and TRBJ1-2; 8 bases fit TRBD1. The germline CDR1 and CDR2 sequences are SGHTA and FQGNSA. Unmatched junction bases numbered 6, after V lost 1 base and J lost 5 bases. The CDR3 consists of 15 residues. The CDR3 DNA sequence: TGTGCCAGCAGCTTAGGCCAGGGGGCTCAGTATGGCTACACCTTC. Its protein product is CASSLGQGAQYGYTF.

The chain has TRBV5-1 and TRBJ2-3; a possible D gene is TRBD2 (6 bases). This CDR3 is built from 15 residues. Germline values: CDR1 SGHRS, CDR2 YFSETQ. With 6 bases removed from V and 0 bases from J, the gap between germline ends came to 14 bases. CDR3 sequence (DNA): TGCGCCAGCACGACTAGTTCGGCTAGCACAGATACGCAGTATTTT. It is translated as CASTTSSASTDTQYF.

This clonotype showed up just once. The chain is built from TRBV29-1 and TRBJ2-7, with TRBD2 identical over 7 bases. V lost 4 bases and J lost 6; bases outside the gene matches: 15. The CDR3 loop spans 15 amino acids. Germline V gene lookup returns CDR1 SQVTM and CDR2 ANQGSEA. The CDR3 DNA follows: TGCAGCGTTGGGTCTACCGGGACTACCTCGGGCGAGCAGTACTTC. The encoded protein is CSVGSTGTTSGEQYF.

Concerning this clonotype: Mismatch with germline at one junction end may stem from a read error. The chain is built from TRBV7-7 and TRBJ2-7, with D possibly matching TRBD1 (5 bases). CDR1 and CDR2 from the germline V gene are SSHAT and FNYEAQ (reference sequence). CDR3 length: 13 residues. The chain's CDR3 is CASSAGLTYEQYF. As DNA, the CDR3 is TGTGCTAGCAGCGCAGGGCTTACCTACGAGCAGTACTTC.

J is TRBJ1-1 and V is TRBV20-1, with 11 bases that match TRBD1. Germline V CDR1 and CDR2: DFQATT, SNEGSKA (reference sequence). CDR3 length: 15 amino acids. With V trimmed by 6 bases and J by 2 bases, 8 bases remained unmatched. The CDR3 DNA follows: TGCAGTGCCCAAGGACAGGGGGCGCCTAACACTGAAGCTTTCTTT. Its translation is CSAQGQGAPNTEAFF.

The CDR3: CASSFDRVPREQYF. The CDR3 DNA sequence: TGTGCCAGCAGCTTTGACAGGGTGCCACGCGAGCAGTACTTC. The V gene is TRBV7-8, the J gene TRBJ2-7; 7 bases match TRBD1. This CDR3 comprises 14 residues. V was clipped by 3 bases and J by 6 bases; unmatched bases: 8. Germline loops: CDR1 SGHVS, CDR2 FQNEAQ.

This clonotype was counted at least ten times. A much larger clone lies a single base off, so this may be a read error. V is TRBV25-1 and J is TRBJ2-7; D is uncertain. The CDR3 length is 15 residues. Germline CDR1 reads MGHDK; CDR2 reads SYGVNS. As DNA, the CDR3 is TGTGCCAGCAGTGAGACTGATCTCTTCTCCCACGAGCAGTACTTC. Translating gives CASSETDLFSHEQYF.

Details on this clonotype: One base away lies a much larger clone, so this may be a sequencing read error. The chain has TRBV5-1 and TRBJ2-5, with 11 positions matching TRBD2. The length of the CDR3 is 16 residues. Germline CDR1 and CDR2: SGHRS and YFSETQ. CDR3 in DNA: TGCGCCAGCAGCTTGGCCGGGACTAGCGGACAAGAGACCCAGCACTTC. Translation gives CASSLAGTSGQETQHF.

This clonotype has a handful of counts. The chain uses TRBV30 and TRBJ1-2; D is uncertain. The CDR3 sequence is 14 residues long. CDR1 and CDR2 from the germline V gene are GTSNPN and SVGIG (reference sequence). Deletions cut 0 bases from V and 4 bases from J, with 12 bases between. The CDR3 DNA reads TGTGCCTGGAGTGTAACGGGAGGTTTCTATGGCTACACCTTC. Translation gives CAWSVTGGFYGYTF.

In regard to this clonotype: A junction end diverges from the germline sequence, so it may reflect a read error. The rearrangement uses TRBV2 and TRBJ2-1; no definite D call. Germline CDR1 is SNHLY and CDR2 is FYNNEI. This CDR3 has 13 residues. The CDR3 here is CASGLSPDNVQFF. As DNA, the CDR3 is TGTGCCAGCGGCCTTTCCCCCGACAATGTGCAGTTCTTC.

Remarks on this clonotype: Relative to the germline gene, one junction end is altered; a read error may explain this. The chain has TRBV15 and TRBJ2-3, with D perhaps TRBD1 (6 bases). Germline CDR1 reads LNHNV; CDR2 reads YYDKDF (reference sequence). The CDR3 has 15 residues. DNA for the CDR3: TGTGCCACCAGCAGAGGGACAGAAGGAAAAGATACGCAGTACTTT. It encodes CATSRGTEGKDTQYF.

V is TRBV15 and J is TRBJ2-7, with 7 positions matching TRBD2. This CDR3 is 15 amino acids long. Germline CDR1 and CDR2: LNHNV and YYDKDF (reference sequence). J lost 2 bases, V lost 1 base, and 5 bases had no gene match. CDR3 nucleotides: TGTGCCACCAGCAGAGGGGGAGGGGAGGCCTACGAGCAGTACTTC. Encoded protein: CATSRGGGEAYEQYF.

This chain joins TRBV29-1 and TRBJ2-3; 10 positions match TRBD1. Trimming removed 4 bases from V and 2 bases from J; junction bases left unmatched: 3. Germline CDR1 reads SQVTM; CDR2 reads ANQGSEA. This CDR3 is 14 amino acids long. CDR3 coding DNA: TGCAGCGTTGTCGGGACAGGGGCCACAGATACGCAGTATTTT. This encodes CSVVGTGATDTQYF.

The chain uses TRBV29-1 and TRBJ1-1; TRBD1 aligns across 7 bases. The V segment lost 3 bases and the J segment 1 base; nucleotides outside the gene matches: 8. The CDR3 is 15 amino acids. Germline V gene lookup returns CDR1 SQVTM and CDR2 ANQGSEA. The CDR3 region is CSVDVSKGANTEAFF. In DNA, the CDR3 is TGCAGCGTTGATGTTTCGAAGGGGGCGAACACTGAAGCTTTCTTT. Looking up the rest from reference TRBV29-1 and TRBJ1-1 gives the full variable domain: SAVISQKPSRDICQRGTSLTIQCQVDSQVTMMFWYRQQPGQSLTLIATANQGSEATYESGFVIDKFPISRPNLTFSTLTVSNMSPEDSSIYLCSVDVSKGANTEAFFGQGTRLTVV.

A remark on this clonotype: A much larger clone is a single base away; this may be a read error. The rearrangement links TRBV12-3 or TRBV12-4 to TRBJ2-7, with D possibly being TRBD1 or TRBD2 (5 bases each). V was cut by 6 bases and J by 2 bases, with 8 bases left in between. CDR3 length: 12 residues. Here the CDR3 reads CASRRGAYEQYF. CDR3 in DNA: TGTGCCAGCAGGAGGGGAGCCTACGAGCAGTACTTC.

This rearrangement joins TRBV9 to TRBJ2-1, with 8 bases matching TRBD2. CDR1 and CDR2 (germline): SGDLS, YYNGEE. The CDR3 loop spans 18 amino acids. V lost 0 bases and J lost 0; bases outside the gene matches: 8. CDR3 DNA sequence: TGTGCCAGCAGCGTAGGTTCTAGCGGGCATAGCTCCTACAATGAGCAGTTCTTC. Translation gives CASSVGSSGHSSYNEQFF.

This clonotype was seen many times. This chain uses TRBV19 with TRBJ1-2, with D possibly matching TRBD1 (6 bases). The CDR3 is 15 amino acids. V lost 7 bases, J lost 3 bases, and 18 bases lay in between. CDR1 is LNHDA and CDR2 is SQIVND in the germline V gene (reference sequence). The CDR3 is CASKNDRSLYYGYTF. Here the CDR3 DNA reads TGTGCCAGTAAGAATGACAGGTCCCTCTACTATGGCTACACCTTC.

This chain links TRBV24-1 with TRBJ2-5, with D unclear. There are 13 residues in the CDR3. Per the germline V gene, CDR1 is KGHDR and CDR2 is SFDVKD. Deletions cut 5 bases from V and 2 bases from J, with 8 bases between. The CDR3 DNA reads as TGTGCCACCAGTGGGGCGTGGCAAGAGACCCAGTACTTC. Its protein product is CATSGAWQETQYF.

This clonotype was counted once. The gene calls are TRBV4-3 and TRBJ1-2; 10 bases agree with TRBD1. The CDR3 is 17 residues long. The germline V gene has CDR1 LGHNA and CDR2 YSLEER. The ends lost 0 bases at V and 6 bases at J; junction bases unmatched: 10. For the CDR3, the DNA is TGCGCCAGCAGCCAAGATTCGACCGGGACAGGGGACGATGGCTACACCTTC. Its protein is CASSQDSTGTGDDGYTF.